This entry lists 30 T cell receptor beta chains sequenced from one sample in a study of blood T cell repertoires in COVID-19. Sequencing was performed with immunoSEQ multiplex PCR; in TCRdb, only in-frame clones are kept and a portion is missing. The table lists about 120,000 clones, about 83% of them singletons. The specimen was peripheral blood. These receptors were obtained from a man aged 60 to 75 with acute or convalescent COVID-19.

This chain joins TRBV6-2 or TRBV6-3 and TRBJ2-1, with 8 bases lining up with TRBD2. The V segment lost 6 bases and the J segment 6 bases; nucleotides outside the gene matches: 10. Per the germline V gene, CDR1 is MNHEY and CDR2 is SVGEGT. The CDR3 extends over 15 amino acids. The DNA of the CDR3 is TGTGCCAGCAGCCTAACTAGCGGAGGGGTCAATGAGCAGTTCTTC. It is translated as CASSLTSGGVNEQFF.

The CDR3 DNA sequence: TGTGCCAGCAGCGCAGACACGGAGAACACTGAAGCTTTCTTT. Its translation is CASSADTENTEAFF. This sequence joins TRBV9 and TRBJ1-1, with D hard to call. The CDR3 contains 14 residues. Per the germline V gene, CDR1 is SGDLS and CDR2 is YYNGEE. Between the trimmed V and J ends, which lost 3 bases and 1 base, there was a span of 10 bases.

The chain couples TRBV6-6 to TRBJ1-2; possibly TRBD1 for D (5 bases). The CDR3 length is 14 residues. Germline CDR1 is MNHNY and CDR2 is SVGAGI (reference sequence). V was trimmed by 2 bases and J by 4 bases, leaving 11 bases between them. This CDR3 reads CASSYGAGGYGYTF. DNA of the CDR3: TGTGCCAGCAGTTACGGGGCGGGGGGCTATGGCTACACCTTC.

This clone was picked up a small number of times. V usage is TRBV20-1 and J usage is TRBJ2-1, with D possibly being TRBD1 (5 bases). The germline V and J ends were trimmed by 3 bases and 8 bases, with 8 bases remaining between them. CDR1 is DFQATT, CDR2 SNEGSKA, per germline (reference sequence). This CDR3 contains 11 residues. In nucleotides, the CDR3 is TGCAGTGCTAGTGGGGCCTATGAGCAGTTCTTC. It is translated as CSASGAYEQFF.

As DNA, the CDR3 is TGTGCCAGCAGTTTAGGGGGCGCGGAAAAACTGTTTTTT. It specifies CASSLGGAEKLFF. The chain combines TRBV12-3 or TRBV12-4 with TRBJ1-4; D might be TRBD1 (5 bases). The CDR3 length is 13 residues. Trimming left V 1 base short and J 8 bases short, with 8 bases between.

The chain uses TRBV4-3 and TRBJ2-2; tentative D call: TRBD2 (6 bases). This CDR3 is built from 14 residues. V lost 5 bases, J lost 2 bases, and 9 bases lay in between. Looked up from germline, CDR1 is LGHNA and CDR2 is YSLEER. CDR3 amino acids: CASSTDYNTGELFF. The CDR3 nucleotides are TGCGCCAGCAGCACGGACTACAACACCGGGGAGCTGTTTTTT.

CDR3 amino acids: CASSMGQGNEKLFF. In DNA form, the CDR3 reads TGTGCCAGTAGTATGGGGCAGGGGAATGAAAAACTGTTTTTT. The chain employs TRBV19 and TRBJ1-4, with D maybe TRBD1 (6 bases). Germline assignment: CDR1 LNHDA and CDR2 SQIVND (reference sequence). V shed 3 bases and J shed 5 bases, with 10 bases lying between them. The CDR3 is 14 amino acids.

In its sample, this clone was seen once. J is TRBJ2-2 and V is TRBV7-2, with 10 positions matching TRBD1. The V and J ends lost 1 base and 13 bases, in that order; junction bases with no gene match: 3. The CDR3 is made up of 13 amino acids. Germline CDR1 SGHTA, CDR2 FQGNSA. The CDR3 is CASSLGGQGWLFF. CDR3 in DNA: TGTGCCAGCAGCTTAGGGGGACAGGGGTGGCTGTTTTTT.

This chain uses TRBV28 with TRBJ2-1, with 15 bases lining up with TRBD2. Trimming took 2 bases from V and 9 from J; bases not matched to a gene: 2. CDR1 is MDHEN and CDR2 is SYDVKM in the germline V gene. The CDR3 spans 15 residues. CDR3 in amino acids: CASSLRTSGRGEQFF. Here the CDR3 DNA reads TGTGCCAGCAGTTTAAGGACTAGCGGGAGGGGTGAGCAGTTCTTC.

The genes are TRBV4-2 and TRBJ2-7, with D possibly matching TRBD2 (5 bases). V dropped 1 base and J dropped 0 bases, with 13 bases sitting between them. This CDR3 has 16 amino acids. CDR1 LGHNA and CDR2 YNFKEQ come from the germline V gene. The chain's CDR3 is CASSQGGENPSYEQYF. The CDR3 coding sequence is TGTGCCAGCAGCCAAGGGGGAGAGAACCCCTCCTACGAGCAGTACTTC.

The V call is TRBV4-1, the J call TRBJ1-4, with 10 bases aligning to TRBD1. Per germline, CDR1 MGHRA and CDR2 YSYEKL. The CDR3 is 14 residues long. J was trimmed by 6 bases and V by 4 bases; bases with no gene match: 2. For the CDR3, the DNA is TGCGCCAGCAGCCTCGGGACAGGGGATGAAAAACTGTTTTTT. Translation gives CASSLGTGDEKLFF.

The chain is built from TRBV2 and TRBJ2-5, with 7 bases aligning to TRBD1. Per germline, CDR1 SNHLY and CDR2 FYNNEI. The CDR3 sequence is 14 residues long. V lost 6 bases, J lost 1 base, and 5 bases stayed unmatched. CDR3 coding DNA: TGTGCCAGCAGCCTACAGGGGCTCCAAGAGACCCAGTACTTC. Protein sequence: CASSLQGLQETQYF.

This rearrangement joins TRBV27 to TRBJ2-7; a possible D gene is TRBD2 (6 bases). Germline CDR1 is MNHEY and CDR2 is SMNVEV (reference sequence). The CDR3 length is 17 residues. V shed 10 bases and J shed 0 bases, with 25 bases lying between them. The CDR3 sequence is CATNGGEWIFDSYEQYF. The CDR3 DNA reads as TGTGCCACTAATGGCGGGGAATGGATATTCGACTCCTACGAGCAGTACTTC.

The chain joins TRBV9 to TRBJ2-6, with D possibly TRBD1 on 6 matching bases. The CDR3 has 16 residues. The V end was cut by 0 bases, the J end by 0 bases, with 7 bases between. Per germline, CDR1 SGDLS and CDR2 YYNGEE. CDR3 nucleotides: TGTGCCAGCAGCGTAGGGGACACCTCTGGGGCCAACGTCCTGACTTTC. Its protein product is CASSVGDTSGANVLTF.

This clone came up a few times. V gene TRBV28 combines with J gene TRBJ2-7, with D hard to call. The germline V and J ends were trimmed by 3 bases and 2 bases, with 11 bases remaining between them. The CDR3 covers 14 residues. CDR1 is MDHEN and CDR2 is SYDVKM in the germline V gene. The CDR3 loop is CASSFPTAPYEQYF. The CDR3 bases are TGTGCCAGCAGTTTCCCGACTGCACCCTACGAGCAGTACTTC. Full variable domain (remainder filled in from reference TRBV28 and TRBJ2-7): DVKVTQSSRYLVKRTGEKVFLECVQDMDHENMFWYRQDPGLGLRLIYFSYDVKMKEKGDIPEGYSVSREKKERFSLILESASTNQTSMYLCASSFPTAPYEQYFGPGTRLTVT.

The chain joins TRBV3-1 (or the pseudogene TRBV3-2) to TRBJ2-7; D perhaps matches TRBD1 (5 bases). The germline V and J ends were trimmed by 1 base and 12 bases, with 13 bases remaining between them. CDR3 size: 12 residues. CDR1 LGHDT and CDR2 YNNKEL come from the germline V gene (reference sequence). The CDR3 region is CASSQGEGQAYF. DNA of the CDR3: TGTGCCAGCAGCCAAGGGGAAGGACAAGCGTACTTC.

The chain is built from TRBV3-1 (or the pseudogene TRBV3-2) and TRBJ2-3; TRBD1 matches at 8 bases. Germline CDR1 LGHDT, CDR2 YNNKEL (reference sequence). The CDR3 contains 15 residues. Trimming removed 5 bases from V and 3 bases from J; junction bases left unmatched: 7. As DNA, the CDR3 is TGTGCCAGCAGCACCTGGACAGGGACGACAGATACGCAGTATTTT. Protein sequence: CASSTWTGTTDTQYF.

This chain uses TRBV4-1 with TRBJ2-1; 9 bases line up with TRBD2. Germline assignment: CDR1 MGHRA and CDR2 YSYEKL. The V segment lost 1 base and the J segment 6 bases; nucleotides outside the gene matches: 4. The CDR3 runs to 15 residues. The chain's CDR3 is CASSQASGARNEQFF. The CDR3 DNA sequence: TGCGCCAGCAGCCAAGCTAGCGGGGCACGCAATGAGCAGTTCTTC.

The V and J genes are TRBV19 and TRBJ2-1, with TRBD2 identical over 9 bases. Germline CDR1 LNHDA, CDR2 SQIVND (reference sequence). V dropped 6 bases and J dropped 7; count of bases not matched to a gene: 10. CDR3 size: 15 residues. The CDR3 DNA sequence: TGTGCCAGTAGGAAACTAGCGGGCTCAGGGAATGAGCAGTTCTTC. Residues: CASRKLAGSGNEQFF.

The chain recombines TRBV11-2 with TRBJ2-7; TRBD2 matches 7 bases. CDR1 and CDR2 (germline): SGHAT, FQNNGV. V was pared by 0 bases and J by 5 bases, with 1 base of the junction left unmatched. This CDR3 has 13 amino acids. As DNA, the CDR3 is TGTGCCAGCAGCTTAGATCGGGGGGACGAGCAGTACTTC. As protein: CASSLDRGDEQYF. Variable domain in full (rest from reference TRBV11-2 and TRBJ2-7): EAGVAQSPRYKIIEKRQSVAFWCNPISGHATLYWYQQILGQGPKLLIQFQNNGVVDDSQLPKDRFSAERLKGVDSTLKIQPAKLEDSAVYLCASSLDRGDEQYFGPGTRLTVT.

A single count supports this clone. Distinct nucleotide sequences in the sample also encode this CDR3. The V and J genes are TRBV9 and TRBJ2-7, with 15 bases identical to TRBD2. CDR3 length equals 18 residues. Germline CDR1 SGDLS, CDR2 YYNGEE. Unmatched junction bases numbered 6, after V lost 2 bases and J lost 0 bases. CDR3 coding DNA: TGTGCCAGCAGCGTCGGACTAGCGGGAGGGCCCGGCTCCTACGAGCAGTACTTC. Translating gives CASSVGLAGGPGSYEQYF.

This clone has a count of ten or more. The CDR3 DNA reads TGCGCCAGCAGCCATCGAGAATTGAACACTGAAGCTTTCTTT. Its protein product is CASSHRELNTEAFF. This rearrangement joins TRBV4-1 to TRBJ1-1; no clear D. CDR1 is MGHRA, CDR2 YSYEKL, per germline. The CDR3 contains 14 residues. The V gene lost 3 bases and the J gene lost 0 bases, with 8 bases spanning the gap.

DNA for the CDR3: TGTGCCAGCACTCGGACAGGGAGGTCCTACGAGCAGTACTTC. As protein: CASTRTGRSYEQYF. V gene TRBV6-6 combines with J gene TRBJ2-7, with 8 bases aligning to TRBD1. The CDR3 totals 14 residues. Germline CDR1 MNHNY, CDR2 SVGAGI (reference sequence). Trimming cost V 7 bases and J 1 base; bases outside gene matches: 6.

The chain combines TRBV5-4 with TRBJ1-2; D is unclear. Germline CDR1 reads SGHNT; CDR2 reads YYREEE (reference sequence). Trimming took off 6 bases at V and 5 bases at J, with 14 bases between the two ends. The CDR3 spans 13 residues. The CDR3 loop reads CASTTEPTYGYTF. The CDR3 bases are TGTGCCAGCACCACGGAGCCAACGTATGGCTACACCTTC.

The chain uses TRBV27 and TRBJ1-1; D perhaps matches TRBD1 (6 bases). The CDR3 consists of 15 residues. V dropped 6 bases and J dropped 3 bases, with 17 bases sitting between them. CDR1 and CDR2 (germline): MNHEY, SMNVEV (reference sequence). In DNA, the CDR3 is TGTGCCAGCAGCCTTACCAGGGGTCCATACACTGAAGCTTTCTTT. Its translation is CASSLTRGPYTEAFF.

On this clone itself: The junction and the germline gene differ at one end; a read error may be behind it. The chain recombines TRBV7-7 with TRBJ2-2; tentatively, D is TRBD1 (5 bases). CDR1 and CDR2 (germline): SSHAT, FNYEAQ (reference sequence). The CDR3 extends over 15 amino acids. This CDR3 is CASRSGRGNTGELFF. CDR3 coding DNA: TGTGCTAGCAGGTCGGGTAGGGGGAACACCGGGGAGCTGTTTTTT.

J is TRBJ1-6 and V is TRBV11-3; the D gene is possibly TRBD1 (6 bases). The germline CDR1 and CDR2 sequences are SGHNT and YENEEA. The V end was cut by 5 bases, the J end by 7 bases, with 9 bases between. CDR3 length: 13 amino acids. The CDR3 here is CASSATGNSPLHF. The CDR3 DNA follows: TGTGCCAGCAGCGCCACAGGGAATTCACCCCTCCACTTT. Full variable domain (rest looked up from reference TRBV11-3 and TRBJ1-6): EAGVVQSPRYKIIEKKQPVAFWCNPISGHNTLYWYLQNLGQGPELLIRYENEEAVDDSQLPKDRFSAERLKGVDSTLKIQPAELGDSAVYLCASSATGNSPLHFGNGTRLTVT.

V gene TRBV7-9 combines with J gene TRBJ2-1, with a possible D match to TRBD2 (6 bases). Germline CDR1 is SEHNR and CDR2 is FQNEAQ (reference sequence). V lost 3 bases and J 0 bases, leaving 12 bases between the germline ends. CDR3 length: 16 residues. The CDR3 reads CASSFLGLGSYNEQFF. CDR3 bases: TGTGCCAGCAGCTTCCTGGGACTGGGCTCCTACAATGAGCAGTTCTTC. Full variable domain (missing parts from reference TRBV7-9 and TRBJ2-1): DTGVSQNPRHKITKRGQNVTFRCDPISEHNRLYWYRQTLGQGPEFLTYFQNEAQLEKSRLLSDRFSAERPKGSFSTLEIQRTEQGDSAMYLCASSFLGLGSYNEQFFGPGTRLTVL.

The chain is built from TRBV4-2 and TRBJ2-3; 10 nucleotides align to TRBD2. The CDR3 length is 17 residues. Looked up from germline, CDR1 is LGHNA and CDR2 is YNFKEQ. The trim removed 1 base at V and 4 bases at J, leaving 8 bases unmatched. In DNA form, the CDR3 reads TGTGCCAGCAGCCAAGGTCTAGCGGGAGTAGAGGCAGATACGCAGTATTTT. Protein sequence: CASSQGLAGVEADTQYF.

In its sample, this clone was seen a few times. The chain is built from TRBV19 and TRBJ2-4, with 7 bases matching TRBD1. Germline CDR1 is LNHDA and CDR2 is SQIVND (reference sequence). There are 17 residues in the CDR3. V shed 4 bases and J 3 bases; nucleotides not matched to a gene: 12. As DNA, the CDR3 is TGTGCCAGTAGTAGGGGACAGATGGGCTGGGACAAAAACATTCAGTACTTC. Its translation is CASSRGQMGWDKNIQYF.